This TCR beta chain was found in a study of blood T cells in healthy people across ages (dated by TCRdb to the mid-2010s). Some background on the complete study: In model experiments, template switching captured roughly one uniquely barcoded TCR beta cDNA molecule for every two T cells. To track age-related changes in TCR beta repertoire diversity, the study relied on deep sequencing normalized with unique cDNA molecular identifiers. The donors were split into four age groups: young (average roughly 15 years), middle-aged (nearly 40), aged (around 67) and long-lived (under 85). To avoid experimental bias, donors of different ages were spread randomly across the sequencing lanes. The study analyzed two additional independent replicas of 1 million unique cDNA reads from the same blood draw for two donors, one aged 18 to 30 and one aged 80 or older.

This clonotype appeared a few times. No antigen is known for it. Base qualities are not provided; no much larger clone lies one nucleotide away. Library method: 5' RACE. The sample was run on an Illumina HiSeq 2500. The second PCR ran for roughly 6 to 11 cycles and used a J-beta primer mix along with a sample-barcoded 5' primer. A unique molecular identifier was introduced onto each TCR beta cDNA molecule by a template-switch 5' adaptor carrying 12 random nucleotides. Each sample yielded at least 2.5 million CDR3-containing paired-end reads. First-strand cDNA was synthesized from all RNA with the Mint cDNA synthesis kit, primed by a TRBC-specific oligonucleotide. Following uracil-DNA glycosylase treatment, all cDNA underwent a first 18-cycle PCR with the universal primers M1SS and BC2_uni_R. As for the original processing: Normalization of each sample was performed by random selection of 1 million high-quality reads, each carrying a distinct molecular identifier. Reads sharing molecular identifiers were discarded rather than binned into consensus sequences. MiTCR, run with a Q25 quality threshold and the strictest error-elimination algorithm, handled CDR3 identification, clonotype clustering and error correction. Lower-bound total TCR beta diversity was estimated with a nonparametric unseen species model using Euler transformation. The public sequencing data were trimmed at Q25 with fastp and processed into clonotypes with MiXCR by TCRdb, which kept only in-frame beta chains. Each record represents a unique CDR3 protein, reported with the most common genes and DNA among its rows. In this record, the V and J calls reflect TCRdb's handling and not the investigators' own analysis. The sample table shows about 1.7 million distinct CDR3 sequences, and 28% are seen once. Over 7% of the sample rests with the top ten.

The full study reports these points: Because donor CMV infection status was unknown, age-related changes in expanded clonotypes were potentially confounded. Compared with the aged group, more naive CD4+ T cells, fewer expanded clones and increased TCR diversity were shown by the long-lived group, suggesting age selection. The percentage of naive T cells measured by flow cytometry correlated strongly with observed TCR beta diversity. Because profiling used bulk unsorted PBMCs, naive and antigen-experienced compartments could not be compared conclusively. Observed TCR beta diversity per million T cells fell roughly linearly with age, and a significant reduction was already apparent by age around 40. Estimates of total diversity based on one million sequenced T cells were regarded as lower bounds and as underestimates.

The donors were a few dozen Caucasian individuals from Russia, aged about 6 to 100 years, who were systemically healthy. Each donor gave ten milliliters of peripheral blood, collected into EDTA-treated Vacutainer tubes. Ficoll-Paque density-gradient centrifugation was used to isolate PBMCs, with at least 6.5 million per sample. Trizol reagent was used to extract total RNA from PBMCs, with at least 5.5 micrograms per sample. Naive CD45RAhigh/CD27high T cell percentages were measured by flow cytometry on a PBMC aliquot from every donor. The sequence derives from a young woman in good health. Material: blood.

DNA sequence: TGTGCCAGCAGTTACTCTTCCGGGAACAGGGAAAAACTGTTTTTT. The resulting protein is CASSYSSGNREKLFF. Recombination connected TRBV6-5 to TRBJ1-4, with a tentative D gene TRBD1 over 5 matching bases. V sheds 0 bases and J sheds 8 bases, leaving 13 bases between their ends. CDR1 and CDR2 were assigned from the germline V gene as MNHEY and SVGAGI. The CDR3 has 15 amino acids, counting the end cysteine and phenylalanine. The sequence is cut down to CDR3 DNA, 45 bases in frame from base 1.